This TCR beta chain was sequenced for a study of early T cells in non-severe SARS-CoV-2 infection. Study at large: Sequencing was performed on bulk RNA from unsorted whole blood, leaving chains unpaired. The study's findings and limits: Reliance on VDJdb matching favored anti-spike CD8 responses; private and CD4 specificities were missed.

Tagging with unique molecular identifiers was applied to individual cDNA molecules. Using its own MiXCR run on the 5' RACE reads, TCRdb lists one record per CDR3 protein. The top ten hold just over 4.5% of the sample, which has some 97,000 distinct CDR3 sequences, approximately 11% seen once. V lost 3 bases, J lost 6 bases, and 9 bases lay in between. The CDR3 is 12 residues long. Germline values: CDR1 LNHDA, CDR2 SQIVND (reference sequence). This clonotype was picked up many times. What it binds is not known. The chain has TRBV19 and TRBJ2-7; D is unclear. This TCR derives from an adult who was a healthcare worker with PCR-confirmed SARS-CoV-2 infection or an uninfected control (not recorded which). Sequences were derived from whole blood, sampled at baseline. The CDR3 bases are TGTGCCAGTAGTATTTCAAGTGGCGAGCAGTACTTC. It yields the protein CASSISSGEQYF.